This T cell receptor beta chain derives from a study of early T cells in non-severe SARS-CoV-2 infection. Study as a whole: The authors sequenced bulk RNA from unsorted whole blood, leaving chains unpaired. Notes on the study in general: VDJdb-based matching was biased toward anti-spike CD8 responses and missed private and CD4 specificities.

The CDR3 is made up of 15 amino acids. The germline gives CDR1 SEHNR, CDR2 FQNEAQ (reference sequence). V lost 5 bases and J lost 2, with 15 bases in between. Unique molecular identifier tags were affixed to discrete cDNA molecules. A single record per CDR3 protein comes from TCRdb applying MiXCR to the 5' RACE reads. Counted here are tens of thousands of distinct CDR3 sequences, roughly 8.8% occurring once; the ten biggest clones make up less than 25%. In its sample, this clonotype was seen a few times. Its antigen is not known. The chain has TRBV7-9 and TRBJ1-1, with D possibly being TRBD1 (5 bases). This TCR was sampled from an adult who was a healthcare worker with PCR-confirmed SARS-CoV-2 infection or an uninfected control (not recorded which). Specimen: whole blood. The CDR3, as DNA: TGTGCCAGCAGCCCCCCAGGGCGATTAAACACTGAAGCTTTCTTT. The encoded protein is CASSPPGRLNTEAFF.